This paragraph reports one T cell receptor beta chain. Per the original data handling: Estimated nucleated cell counts came from reference gene primer amplification. Measured with immunoSEQ multiplex PCR; TCRdb has only the in-frame clones, and not every one. The DNA was the basis for D and trimming; V, J and clone size are from that table. The data contain 110,000 to 150,000 clones, around 84% of them singletons. The data are from a study of blood T cell repertoires in COVID-19. Study information: From the United States, Italy and Spain came samples of acute and convalescent COVID-19. The analysed material was cDNA or gDNA that came from T cells, B-cell-depleted T cells, or PBMCs.

The sequenced material came from peripheral blood. The clonotype originates from a woman aged 50 to 65 with acute or convalescent COVID-19.

In DNA form, the CDR3 reads TGTGCCAGCTCACCACGGGACAGGGGAGAAGAAAAACTGTTTTTT. This encodes CASSPRDRGEEKLFF. The chain recombines TRBV18 with TRBJ1-4, with 10 bases fitting TRBD1. With V trimmed by 1 base and J by 8 bases, 4 bases remained unmatched. The CDR3 runs to 15 residues. Germline lookup yields CDR1 KGHSH and CDR2 LQKENI.